These 28 T cell receptor beta chains originate from one sample sequenced in a study of control samples from healthy donors and cancer patients. Here immunoSEQ multiplex PCR was the method, and the copy in TCRdb shows in-frame clones only, minus some. The repertoire holds about 180,000 clones, with more than 90% as singletons. Sequencing input: blood. The source is a man under 40 in good health.

This chain links TRBV2 with TRBJ1-3; no clear D. V was clipped by 3 bases and J by 10 bases, with 10 bases between them. The CDR3 totals 12 residues. From germline, CDR1 is SNHLY and CDR2 FYNNEI. CDR3 nucleotides: TGTGCCAGCAGTGATCGGTCAAGGACCATATATTTT. Translation gives CASSDRSRTIYF.

This chain uses TRBV19 with TRBJ2-7, with D tentatively TRBD2 (5 bases). The germline V gene encodes CDR1 LNHDA and CDR2 SQIVND (reference sequence). The CDR3 loop spans 14 amino acids. V was pared by 4 bases and J by 2 bases, with 12 bases between. This CDR3 is CASSRGLIPYEQYF. DNA of the CDR3: TGTGCCAGTAGTAGAGGACTGATTCCCTACGAGCAGTACTTC.

The V and J genes are TRBV5-1 and TRBJ2-1; 9 bases match TRBD2. The ends lost 1 base at V and 5 bases at J; junction bases unmatched: 7. The CDR3 is 16 residues long. Germline assignment: CDR1 SGHRS and CDR2 YFSETQ. The chain's CDR3 is CASSLPGLAIHNEQFF. The CDR3 nucleotides are TGCGCCAGCAGCTTGCCCGGACTAGCGATACACAATGAGCAGTTCTTC.

V is TRBV7-9 and J is TRBJ2-7, with D perhaps TRBD1 (5 bases). The germline V gene has CDR1 SEHNR and CDR2 FQNEAQ (reference sequence). The CDR3 has 15 residues. Trimming left V 1 base short and J 3 bases short, with 13 bases between. Here the CDR3 reads CASSLEAGNYYEQYF. CDR3 DNA sequence: TGTGCCAGCAGCTTAGAAGCAGGGAATTACTACGAGCAGTACTTC.

This chain's CDR3 is CATSRDGGGPNYGYTF. The CDR3 DNA reads TGTGCCACCAGCAGAGATGGGGGGGGCCCTAACTATGGCTACACCTTC. This chain joins TRBV15 and TRBJ1-2; possibly TRBD1 for D (6 bases). Trimming removed 0 bases from V and 0 bases from J, with 11 bases in between. CDR3 length: 16 residues. Germline V gene data show CDR1 as LNHNV and CDR2 as YYDKDF (reference sequence).

This chain connects TRBV11-2 to TRBJ2-3; TRBD2 matches at 7 bases. Germline CDR1 is SGHAT and CDR2 is FQNNGV. After removal of 5 bases from V and 3 bases from J, the junction contained 11 bases not matched to a gene. This CDR3 spans 16 amino acids. CDR3 coding DNA: TGTGCCAGCAGCGAAGGAGGCGGGGGTGTGACAGATACGCAGTATTTT. Protein sequence: CASSEGGGGVTDTQYF.

This chain joins TRBV4-1 and TRBJ1-1; D not certain. CDR3 size: 16 residues. Trimming took 0 bases from V and 0 from J, leaving 11 bases between them. CDR1 MGHRA and CDR2 YSYEKL come from the germline V gene. The CDR3: CASSQEGARLNTEAFF. Here the CDR3 DNA reads TGCGCCAGCAGCCAAGAAGGTGCCAGGCTGAACACTGAAGCTTTCTTT.

Here the CDR3 DNA reads TGTGCCAGCAGCCAAGCTTCCGACAGGCCGAGCTCCTACGAGCAGTACTTC. It specifies CASSQASDRPSSYEQYF. The genes are TRBV3-1 (or the pseudogene TRBV3-2) and TRBJ2-7, with a tentative D call TRBD1 (6 bases). This CDR3 spans 17 amino acids. The V end was cut by 1 base, the J end by 0 bases, with 16 bases between. In germline, CDR1 is LGHDT, CDR2 YNNKEL (reference sequence).

Concerning this clone itself: One base away lies a much larger clone, so this may be a sequencing read error. The CDR3: CASSDGSGANVLTF. CDR3 DNA: TGTGCCAGCAGTGACGGCTCTGGGGCCAACGTCCTGACTTTC. This chain connects TRBV6-4 to TRBJ2-6; D remains unclear. Per the germline V gene, CDR1 is MRHNA and CDR2 is SNTAGT. The CDR3 extends over 14 amino acids. Deletions cut 2 bases from V and 0 bases from J, with 2 bases between.

The chain uses TRBV6-2 or TRBV6-3 and TRBJ1-2; 7 nucleotides line up with TRBD1. Losses at the gene ends were 5 bases for V and 4 bases for J; bases not matched to a gene: 4. Germline loops: CDR1 MNHEY, CDR2 SVGEGT. The CDR3 is 13 residues long. The CDR3 DNA sequence: TGTGCCAGCAGTCTGACAGGGCCCTATGGCTACACCTTC. It translates to CASSLTGPYGYTF.

V is TRBV23-1 and J is TRBJ1-1, with 8 bases aligning to TRBD1. TRBV23-1 is given ORF status, its function remaining uncertain. The CDR3 totals 16 residues. The V segment lost 2 bases and the J segment 1 base; nucleotides outside the gene matches: 6. The CDR3 DNA is TGCGCCAGCAGTCAACGGACAGGGTATAAGAACACTGAAGCTTTCTTT. Translated: CASSQRTGYKNTEAFF.

This clone was seen just once. V gene TRBV9 combines with J gene TRBJ1-2; D uncertain. The V and J ends lost 2 bases and 3 bases respectively, with 8 bases between them. In germline, CDR1 is SGDLS, CDR2 YYNGEE. This CDR3 comprises 13 residues. CDR3: CASSVDGDYGYTF. In DNA form, the CDR3 reads TGTGCCAGCAGCGTGGACGGTGACTATGGCTACACCTTC.

The J gene is TRBJ2-7, the V gene TRBV27; possibly TRBD2 for D (5 bases). Germline V lookup: CDR1 MNHEY, CDR2 SMNVEV (reference sequence). V gave up 4 bases and J gave up 3 bases, with 22 bases separating them. CDR3 length equals 17 residues. CDR3 region: CASSSTLAGPWNYEQYF. Here the CDR3 DNA reads TGTGCCAGCAGTTCGACCCTAGCCGGGCCGTGGAACTACGAGCAGTACTTC.

CDR3 residues: CASSQDLMGLSEAFF. The CDR3 DNA reads as TGTGCCAGCAGCCAAGATCTTATGGGGCTTAGTGAAGCTTTCTTT. This chain joins TRBV14 and TRBJ1-1; a weak D match, TRBD1 (5 bases). V lost 0 bases and J lost 7, with 15 bases in between. The CDR3 is made up of 15 amino acids. Per germline, CDR1 SGHDN and CDR2 FVKESK. Full variable domain (outside the CDR3, taken from reference TRBV14 and TRBJ1-1): EAGVTQFPSHSVIEKGQTVTLRCDPISGHDNLYWYRRVMGKEIKFLLHFVKESKQDESGMPNNRFLAERTGGTYSTLKVQPAELEDSGVYFCASSQDLMGLSEAFFGQGTRLTVV.

This clone has only one observation. The chain is built from TRBV19 and TRBJ2-5; 9 bases match TRBD2. The J segment lost 4 bases and the V segment lost 5 bases, leaving 8 bases of the junction unmatched. The CDR3 spans 15 residues. From germline, CDR1 is LNHDA and CDR2 SQIVND (reference sequence). The CDR3 DNA reads as TGTGCCAGTAGTTCGGGCGGGGGGGGCCGAGAGACCCAGTACTTC. Its translation is CASSSGGGGRETQYF. Combining the CDR3 with reference TRBV19 and TRBJ2-5 gives the whole variable domain DGGITQSPKYLFRKEGQNVTLSCEQNLNHDAMYWYRQDPGQGLRLIYYSQIVNDFQKGDIAEGYSVSREKKESFPLTVTSAQKNPTAFYLCASSSGGGGRETQYFGPGTRLLVL.

J is TRBJ1-6 and V is TRBV11-2; a weak D match, TRBD1 (5 bases). The CDR3 is 14 residues long. Germline-derived CDR1 and CDR2 are SGHAT and FQNNGV. The V gene lost 3 bases and the J gene lost 7 bases, with 10 bases spanning the gap. Here the CDR3 reads CASSFLWGNSPLHF. As DNA, the CDR3 is TGTGCCAGCAGCTTCCTATGGGGGAATTCACCCCTCCACTTT.

The gene calls are TRBV4-3 and TRBJ1-4; D is unclear. Germline V gene sequence: CDR1 LGHNA, CDR2 YSLEER. This CDR3 is 14 amino acids long. V was clipped by 1 base and J by 3 bases, with 6 bases between them. CDR3: CASSQGTANEKLFF. DNA of the CDR3: TGCGCCAGCAGCCAAGGGACTGCTAATGAAAAACTGTTTTTT.

This chain links TRBV15 with TRBJ1-5; D perhaps matches TRBD1 (6 bases). CDR3 length: 15 residues. Trimming pared 6 bases from V and 6 bases from J, leaving 18 bases between. Germline V gives CDR1 LNHNV, CDR2 YYDKDF (reference sequence). The CDR3 loop is CATRGAGAQRQPQHF. The CDR3 coding sequence is TGTGCCACCAGAGGTGCAGGGGCGCAACGTCAGCCCCAGCATTTT.

The chain has TRBV9 and TRBJ1-6; TRBD1 matches at 9 bases. J lost 5 bases, V lost 5 bases, and 2 bases had no gene match. Germline CDR1 reads SGDLS; CDR2 reads YYNGEE. The CDR3 covers 14 residues. The DNA for the CDR3 is TGTGCCAGCAGAGGACAGGGGAATAATTCACCCCTCCACTTT. Encoded protein: CASRGQGNNSPLHF.

This rearrangement joins TRBV7-2 to TRBJ2-2, with D perhaps matching TRBD1 (6 bases). This CDR3 has 13 residues. Trimming cost V 5 bases and J 6 bases, with 10 bases left between them. Germline V gene data show CDR1 as SGHTA and CDR2 as FQGNSA. The CDR3 bases are TGTGCCAGCAGCCCCCACAGGGCCGGGGAGCTGTTTTTT. Residues: CASSPHRAGELFF.

The J gene is TRBJ2-7, the V gene TRBV5-1, with TRBD1 as a possible D gene (5 bases). CDR3 length: 15 residues. Germline-derived CDR1 and CDR2 are SGHRS and YFSETQ. Trimming shortened V by 1 base and J by 3 bases, and 14 bases separated the two germline ends. The CDR3 sequence: CASSLSPGINYEQYF. CDR3 bases: TGCGCCAGCAGCTTGTCCCCAGGGATTAACTACGAGCAGTACTTC.

This clone was recorded only once. The V call is TRBV27, the J call TRBJ1-2; maybe TRBD1 (5 bases). The CDR3 loop spans 14 amino acids. In germline, CDR1 is MNHEY, CDR2 SMNVEV (reference sequence). V was clipped by 3 bases and J by 0 bases, with 8 bases between them. The CDR3 bases are TGTGCCAGCAGTTTGACAGAATCTAACTATGGCTACACCTTC. Translation gives CASSLTESNYGYTF.

The chain is built from TRBV19 and TRBJ2-1, with 8 bases lining up with TRBD2. There are 15 residues in the CDR3. CDR1 and CDR2 (germline): LNHDA, SQIVND (reference sequence). V lost 7 bases and J lost 3; bases outside the gene matches: 8. The CDR3 DNA sequence: TGTGCCAGTACTACCTCGGGGGGGAGCTACAATGAGCAGTTCTTC. It yields the protein CASTTSGGSYNEQFF.

CDR3 in amino acids: CASSRGTGLAGALQETQYF. CDR3 coding DNA: TGTGCCAGTAGTAGGGGGACGGGACTAGCGGGGGCCCTCCAAGAGACCCAGTACTTC. The chain recombines TRBV19 with TRBJ2-5; 14 nucleotides line up with TRBD2. Germline-derived CDR1 and CDR2 are LNHDA and SQIVND (reference sequence). The CDR3 runs 19 residues. With V trimmed by 4 bases and J by 1 base, 11 bases remained unmatched.

V is TRBV29-1 and J is TRBJ2-7; 12 bases align to TRBD2. CDR1 is SQVTM and CDR2 is ANQGSEA in the germline V gene. The CDR3 runs to 15 residues. Trimming at V came to 2 bases and at J to 5 bases, leaving 7 bases not matched to a gene. CDR3 in amino acids: CSVERAGLAGHEQYF. In DNA form, the CDR3 reads TGCAGCGTTGAAAGAGCGGGACTAGCGGGCCACGAGCAGTACTTC.

The chain carries TRBV4-1 and TRBJ1-1; 7 bases fit TRBD1. The CDR3 sequence is 15 residues long. Germline CDR1 reads MGHRA; CDR2 reads YSYEKL. V lost 5 bases, J lost 5 bases, and 11 bases stayed unmatched. CDR3 in DNA: TGCGCCAGCAGCACCCGGACAGGAAATAGGACTGAAGCTTTCTTT. Translation: CASSTRTGNRTEAFF.

V is TRBV11-2 and J is TRBJ2-7; D is unclear. Germline loops: CDR1 SGHAT, CDR2 FQNNGV. Trimming left V 1 base short and J 5 bases short, with 15 bases between. The CDR3 is 15 amino acids. CDR3 protein: CASSLAPRLGNEQYF. The CDR3 DNA reads TGTGCCAGCAGCTTAGCCCCCCGTTTAGGAAACGAGCAGTACTTC.

This clone was seen only a few times. The chain is built from TRBV21-1 and TRBJ1-5. TRBV21-1 constitutes a pseudogene. This CDR3 region has 16 residues. In DNA form, the CDR3 reads TGTGCCAGCAGCAAACGAGGGGCAGGGATGGGAGGACCCCAGCATTTT. Amino acid sequence: CASSKRGAGMGGPQHF.